The sequence of this T cell receptor beta chain was determined in a study of shared clonotypes between healthy human individuals. The overall study: A couple of women and a few men aged 18 to 49 served as donors.

Broader study findings: Only blood was sampled; tissue repertoires likely differ.

Of note for this clone: The antigen is unknown.

The length of the CDR3 is 13 residues. Germline CDR1 and CDR2: LNHDA and SQIVND (reference sequence). Trimming stripped 5 bases from V and 0 bases from J, with 8 bases between. Every subset's genomic DNA went evenly onto several immunoSEQ plates. Sorted-subset replicate PCRs used around 200 ng of genomic DNA. This amount corresponded to approximately 30,000 T cell genomes. The data were produced by immunoSEQ multiplex PCR, yet TCRdb's version contains in-frame clones alone and is incomplete. This table holds about 2.3 million clones, more than 80% found once. This TCR derives from a man between 18 and 29 years old in good health. Some clones in this sample may be carry-over from other donors' samples. The chain is built from TRBV19 and TRBJ2-7; the D is unclear. The sequenced sample consisted of naive CD4+ T cells from PBMCs. Subset meaning: CD45RA+ positively selected. The CDR3 loop is CASSWSDSYEQYF. For the CDR3, the DNA is TGTGCCAGTAGTTGGAGCGACTCCTACGAGCAGTACTTC.